One T cell receptor (beta chain) is described in this entry. The antigen is unknown. Measured with immunoSEQ multiplex PCR; TCRdb has only the in-frame clones, and not every one. This sample yields approximately 43,000 clones, of which 82% are seen a single time; less than 35% belongs to the top ten. Time point specified: blood 4 weeks post-SBRT, at nephrectomy. Treatment of the sample: 15 Gy SBRT to primary tumor, nephrectomy 4 weeks later. Nephrectomy followed 15 Gy stereotactic body radiation by 4 weeks. The data originate from a study of radiation and T cells in renal cell carcinoma. Study conclusions and caveats: Baseline intratumoral clonotype presence is unknown without pretreatment biopsies.

This CDR3 spans 13 amino acids. Germline CDR1 reads SGDLS; CDR2 reads YYNGEE. Trimming pared 1 base from V and 1 base from J, leaving 5 bases between. The chain couples TRBV9 to TRBJ1-1; D uncertain. The sequencing here drew on blood, taken from a patient whose treatment included radiotherapy and nephrectomy. The receptor comes from a woman in her 70s with renal cell carcinoma. CDR3 DNA: TGTGCCAGCAGCGTAAACGGGAACACTGAAGCTTTCTTT. It encodes CASSVNGNTEAFF.